This T cell receptor beta chain emerged from a study of technical replicates of blood from a few donors. Trimming removed 3 bases from V and 3 bases from J, with 8 bases in between. This CDR3 region has 12 residues. CDR1 is GTSNPN and CDR2 is SVGIG in the germline V gene (reference sequence). This clone was observed once. Data came from immunoSEQ multiplex PCR; TCRdb stores just in-frame clones and leaves some out. This repertoire shows 79,000 or so clones, around 90% found once; its top ten account for approximately 0.4%. Sequenced: T cells isolated from PBMCs. This clonotype was obtained from a human donor in good health. The chain links TRBV30 to TRBJ1-2; D may be TRBD1 (6 bases). CDR3 in DNA: TGTGCCTGGAGCGGACAGCACTATGGCTACACCTTC. Its translation is CAWSGQHYGYTF. The full variable domain, completed using reference TRBV30 and TRBJ1-2, is SQTIHQWPATLVQPVGSPLSLECTVEGTSNPNLYWYRQAAGRGLQLLFYSVGIGQISSEVPQNLSASRPQDRQFILSSKKLLLSDSGFYLCAWSGQHYGYTFGSGTRLTVV.